This T cell receptor (beta chain) derives from a study of radiotherapy plus CTLA-4 blockade in lung cancer. The repertoire was sequenced with immunoSEQ multiplex PCR; TCRdb's copy has only in-frame clones and lacks some. This table holds about 76,000 clones, about 79% found once. Germline V gives CDR1 SGHRS, CDR2 YFSETQ. V lost 4 bases and J 0 bases, leaving 16 bases between the germline ends. This CDR3 is 16 amino acids long. Alongside CTLA-4 blockade with ipilimumab, patients with chemo-refractory metastatic non-small-cell lung cancer received focal radiation. Sequences were derived from peripheral blood, sampled from a patient treated with radiotherapy plus ipilimumab. The genes are TRBV5-1 and TRBJ1-1; no reliable D call. The TCR sequence derives from a human donor with non-small cell lung cancer whose response to radiotherapy plus ipilimumab could not be evaluated. Some clones in this sample may be carry-over from other donors' samples. The DNA of the CDR3 is TGCGCCAGCAGCCCTGATGGAGGGCCTATGAACACTGAAGCTTTCTTT. Translating it yields CASSPDGGPMNTEAFF.